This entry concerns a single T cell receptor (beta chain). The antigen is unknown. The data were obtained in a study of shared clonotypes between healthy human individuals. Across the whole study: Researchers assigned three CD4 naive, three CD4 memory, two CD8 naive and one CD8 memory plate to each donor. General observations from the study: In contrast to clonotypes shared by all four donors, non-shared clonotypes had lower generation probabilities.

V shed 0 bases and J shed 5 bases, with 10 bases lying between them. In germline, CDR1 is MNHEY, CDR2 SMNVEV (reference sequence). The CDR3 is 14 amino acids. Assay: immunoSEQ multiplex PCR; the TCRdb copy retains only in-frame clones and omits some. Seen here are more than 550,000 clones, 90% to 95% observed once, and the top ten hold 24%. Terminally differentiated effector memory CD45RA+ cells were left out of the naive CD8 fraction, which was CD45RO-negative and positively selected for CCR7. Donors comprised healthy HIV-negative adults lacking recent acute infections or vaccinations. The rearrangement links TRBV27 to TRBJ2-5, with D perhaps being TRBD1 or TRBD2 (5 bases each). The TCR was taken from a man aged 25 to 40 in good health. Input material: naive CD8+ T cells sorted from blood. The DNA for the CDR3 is TGTGCCAGCAGTTTATCGGGGGTTCTGGAGACCCAGTACTTC. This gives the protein CASSLSGVLETQYF.